The entry below describes one TCR beta chain. Its recognized antigen is unknown. There are no base qualities to consult, and no much larger clone falls within one base. These data come from a study of regulatory T cells in long-lasting Graves disease (dated by TCRdb to 2020 to 2022). In terms of the full investigation: To count as having persistent Graves' disease, a patient had to have received antithyroid drug treatment for over 5 years with TSH receptor autoantibodies remaining persistently positive. This study used TCR sequencing and RNA sequencing of peripheral blood to compare persistent Graves' disease patients against newly diagnosed Graves' disease patients. The study took place in China and was registered as a clinical trial. A total of 35 or so samples were covered by TCR sequencing, comprising some 13 persistent and approximately 20 newly diagnosed Graves' disease patients. In the clinical cohort, patients with persistent Graves' disease had used antithyroid drugs for an average of about 9.4 years.

Receptor amplification or capture employed multiplex PCR. Instrument on record: Illumina HiSeq 4000. iRepertoire HTBI primers and Arm-PCR amplification of CDR3 regions were used to construct TCR beta libraries. Before sequencing, the PCR products went through gel purification. The paper's data handling went like this. Gene usage analysis of CDR3 amino acid clonotypes used the 62 TRBV and 14 to 15 TRBJ segments found across samples. COPE and FqMerger were used to merge filtered high-quality paired reads into contigs. Contigs were aligned with BLAST to IMGT TRBV, TRBD and TRBJ reference genes, and CDR3 was defined per IMGT. Any clonotype with a frequency above 0.1% was classified as a highly expanded clone. Shannon entropy was used to measure repertoire diversity, and the Gini coefficient was used to measure V-J evenness. Public clonotypes were defined as clonotypes shared by more than one individual. TCRdb reprocessing: public reads trimmed at Q25 with fastp, clones called with MiXCR, in-frame beta chains kept. Merged by CDR3 protein, the rows form single entries marked with the most common genes and DNA. TCRdb, not the original authors, processed these V and J calls. Recorded for this sample are approximately 500,000 distinct CDR3 sequences; 20% to 25% of them occurred a single time. Of the sample, about 6.6% falls within the top ten clones.

The time point tag for this specimen amounts to: persistent/refractory GD, antithyroid drugs over 5 years with positive TRAb. RNA was extracted from PBMCs in TRIzol for both TCR sequencing and RNA sequencing. The diagnosis of Graves' disease was made according to American Thyroid Association guidelines. Patients were recruited from an endocrinology department in Xi'an, China. From each patient, nine milliliters of peripheral blood was collected into an EDTA anticoagulant tube. PBMCs were isolated by Ficoll Paque Plus density gradient separation without further T cell sorting. RNA quality was checked with an Agilent 2100 Bioanalyzer and agarose gel, and concentration with a NanoDrop 2000. After removal of 2 bases from V and 1 base from J, the junction retains 5 bases not matched to a gene. CDR1 DFQATT and CDR2 SNEGSKA were looked up in the germline V gene (reference sequence). The CDR3 runs 17 amino acids, cysteine and phenylalanine included. The kept DNA is CDR3 alone, 51 bases in frame from the first base.

Results and caveats for the whole study, not just this receptor: Persistent disease showed preferential use of TRBV28, TRBJ1-2 and TRBJ2-5, whereas newly diagnosed disease favored TRBV20-1 and TRBJ2-1. As a limitation, the authors acknowledged that the small sample size may reduce accuracy. Compared with newly diagnosed patients, patients with persistent Graves' disease had lower TCR Shannon entropy and fewer highly expanded clones, which suggests clonal expansion. A larger number of public clonotypes was shared among persistent patients (2,741) than among newly diagnosed patients (around 870). Because the primary lesion, thyroid tissue, could not be accessed, the study looked at peripheral blood alone. Sequencing and analysis were restricted to the TCR beta chain.

This specimen was peripheral blood mononuclear cells (PBMCs), taken when the disease was refractory, from a patient treated with antithyroid drugs. This TCR derives from a female donor with Graves disease. Recombination connected TRBV20-1 to TRBJ2-2; TRBD2 matches 12 bases in the middle. The CDR3 reads CSARTPSGRGNTGELFF. The sequenced DNA: TGCAGTGCTAGAACCCCTAGCGGGAGGGGGAACACCGGGGAGCTGTTTTTT.